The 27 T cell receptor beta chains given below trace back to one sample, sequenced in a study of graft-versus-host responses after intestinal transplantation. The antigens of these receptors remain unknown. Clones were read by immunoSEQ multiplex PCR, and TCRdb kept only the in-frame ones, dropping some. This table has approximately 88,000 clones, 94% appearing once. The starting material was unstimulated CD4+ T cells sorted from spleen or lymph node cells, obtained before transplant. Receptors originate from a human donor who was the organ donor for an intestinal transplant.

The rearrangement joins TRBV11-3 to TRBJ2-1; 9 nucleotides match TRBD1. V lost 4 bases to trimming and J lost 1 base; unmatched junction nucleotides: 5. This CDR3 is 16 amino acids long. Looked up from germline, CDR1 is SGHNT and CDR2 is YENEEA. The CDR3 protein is CASSSLQGASYNEQFF. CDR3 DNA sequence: TGTGCCAGCAGCTCGCTACAGGGGGCGTCCTACAATGAGCAGTTCTTC.

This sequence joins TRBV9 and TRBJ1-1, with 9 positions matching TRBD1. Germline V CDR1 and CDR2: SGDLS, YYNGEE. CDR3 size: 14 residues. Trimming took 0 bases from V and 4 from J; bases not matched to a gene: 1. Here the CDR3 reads CASSVGQGGTEAFF. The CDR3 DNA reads TGTGCCAGCAGCGTAGGACAGGGGGGCACTGAAGCTTTCTTT.

CDR3 sequence: CASSPPWGYNTGELFF. The DNA for the CDR3 is TGTGCCAGCAGCCCCCCTTGGGGGTATAACACCGGGGAGCTGTTTTTT. This chain links TRBV7-3 with TRBJ2-2, with D possibly being TRBD1 or TRBD2 (5 bases each). Deletions cut 5 bases from V and 2 bases from J, with 15 bases between. Germline V gives CDR1 SGHTA, CDR2 FQGTGA. The CDR3 spans 16 residues.

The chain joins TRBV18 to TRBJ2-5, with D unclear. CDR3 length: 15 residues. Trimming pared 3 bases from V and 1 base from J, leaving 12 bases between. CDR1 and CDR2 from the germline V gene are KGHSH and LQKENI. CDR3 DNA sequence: TGTGCCAGCTCACCCTTCACAAGGGCCCAAGAGACCCAGTACTTC. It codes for CASSPFTRAQETQYF.

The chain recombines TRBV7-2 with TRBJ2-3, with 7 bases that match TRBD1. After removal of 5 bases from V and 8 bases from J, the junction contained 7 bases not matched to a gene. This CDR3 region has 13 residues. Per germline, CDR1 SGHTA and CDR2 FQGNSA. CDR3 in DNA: TGTGCCAGCAGCCTAGAGGGGGCGGGTACGCAGTATTTT. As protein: CASSLEGAGTQYF.

The CDR3 DNA is TGTGCCAGCAGCTTATTGGTGAACACTGAAGCTTTCTTT. Translation: CASSLLVNTEAFF. This chain joins TRBV7-8 and TRBJ1-1; D is ambiguous. V lost 2 bases and J lost 0, with 4 bases in between. The CDR3 has 13 residues. Germline CDR1 reads SGHVS; CDR2 reads FQNEAQ.

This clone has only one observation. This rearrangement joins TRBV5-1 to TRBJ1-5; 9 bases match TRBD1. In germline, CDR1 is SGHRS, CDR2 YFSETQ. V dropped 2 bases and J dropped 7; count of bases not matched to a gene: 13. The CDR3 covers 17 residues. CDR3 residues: CASSFGTGTRLGQPQHF. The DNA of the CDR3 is TGCGCCAGCAGCTTCGGGACAGGGACAAGATTAGGCCAGCCCCAGCATTTT.

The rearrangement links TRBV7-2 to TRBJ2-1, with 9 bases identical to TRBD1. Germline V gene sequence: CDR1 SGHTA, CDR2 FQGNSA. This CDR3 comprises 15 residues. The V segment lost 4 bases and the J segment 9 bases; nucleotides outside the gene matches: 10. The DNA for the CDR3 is TGTGCCAGCAGCTCGACGTTTTGGGACAGGGTTGAGCAGTTCTTC. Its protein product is CASSSTFWDRVEQFF.

The chain's CDR3 is CASRDGFYNEQFF. Written as DNA, the CDR3 is TGCGCCAGTCGGGACGGTTTTTACAATGAGCAGTTCTTC. V is TRBV5-1 and J is TRBJ2-1; D tentatively fits TRBD1 or TRBD2 (5 bases each). The V end lost 8 bases, the J end lost 4 bases, and 13 bases lay between the germline ends. CDR3 length: 13 amino acids. Germline V lookup: CDR1 SGHRS, CDR2 YFSETQ.

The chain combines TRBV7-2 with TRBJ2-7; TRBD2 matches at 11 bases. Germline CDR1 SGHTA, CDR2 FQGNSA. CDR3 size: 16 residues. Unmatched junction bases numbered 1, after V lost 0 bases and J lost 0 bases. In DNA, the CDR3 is TGTGCCAGCAGCTTAGCTAGCGGGGGGGACTCCTACGAGCAGTACTTC. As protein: CASSLASGGDSYEQYF.

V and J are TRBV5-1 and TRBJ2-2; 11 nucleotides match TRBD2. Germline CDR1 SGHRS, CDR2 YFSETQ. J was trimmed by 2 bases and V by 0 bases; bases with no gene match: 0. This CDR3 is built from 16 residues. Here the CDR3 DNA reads TGCGCCAGCAGCTTGGGACTAGCGGGAAACACCGGGGAGCTGTTTTTT. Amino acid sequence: CASSLGLAGNTGELFF. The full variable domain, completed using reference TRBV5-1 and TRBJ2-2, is KAGVTQTPRYLIKTRGQQVTLSCSPISGHRSVSWYQQTPGQGLQFLFEYFSETQRNKGNFPGRFSGRQFSNSRSEMNVSTLELGDSALYLCASSLGLAGNTGELFFGEGSRLTVL.

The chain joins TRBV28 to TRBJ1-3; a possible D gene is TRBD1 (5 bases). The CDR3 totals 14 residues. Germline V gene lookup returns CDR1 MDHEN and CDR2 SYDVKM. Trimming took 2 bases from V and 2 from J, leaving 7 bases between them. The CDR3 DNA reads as TGTGCCAGCAGTTTACCGGGGGCTGGAAACACCATATATTTT. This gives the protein CASSLPGAGNTIYF.

CDR3 nucleotides: TGTGCCAGCAGGGGACAGGGGCTGTTCTACACCTTC. Its translation is CASRGQGLFYTF. The chain has TRBV28 and TRBJ1-2; 10 nucleotides align to TRBD1. The CDR3 covers 12 residues. Germline V gene data show CDR1 as MDHEN and CDR2 as SYDVKM. The ends lost 6 bases at V and 10 bases at J; junction bases unmatched: 5.

The CDR3 DNA reads TGTGCCAGCAGCCTCTGGACAGGGGGGAACACTGAAGCTTTCTTT. Its protein product is CASSLWTGGNTEAFF. The gene calls are TRBV7-9 and TRBJ1-1; 10 bases fit TRBD1. Trimming at V came to 5 bases and at J to 1 base, leaving 4 bases not matched to a gene. The length of the CDR3 is 15 residues. Germline CDR1 is SEHNR and CDR2 is FQNEAQ (reference sequence).

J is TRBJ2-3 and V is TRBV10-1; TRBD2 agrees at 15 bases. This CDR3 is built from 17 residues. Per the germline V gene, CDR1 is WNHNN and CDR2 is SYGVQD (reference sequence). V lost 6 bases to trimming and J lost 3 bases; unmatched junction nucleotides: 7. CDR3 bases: TGCGCCAGCAGAAGGACTAGCGGGGGGGCCAAGACAGATACGCAGTATTTT. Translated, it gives CASRRTSGGAKTDTQYF.

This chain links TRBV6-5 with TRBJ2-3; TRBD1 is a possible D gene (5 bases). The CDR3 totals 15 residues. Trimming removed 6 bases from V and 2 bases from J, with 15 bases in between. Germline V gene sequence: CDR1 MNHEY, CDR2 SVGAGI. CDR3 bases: TGTGCCAGCAGAGAGATGGCAGGGAACACAGATACGCAGTATTTT. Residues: CASREMAGNTDTQYF.

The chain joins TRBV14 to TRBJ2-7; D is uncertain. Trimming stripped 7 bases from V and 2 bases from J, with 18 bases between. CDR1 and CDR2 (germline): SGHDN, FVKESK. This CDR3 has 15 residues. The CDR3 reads CASTRMAGPTYEQYF. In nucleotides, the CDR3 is TGTGCCAGCACCCGTATGGCAGGTCCAACCTACGAGCAGTACTTC.

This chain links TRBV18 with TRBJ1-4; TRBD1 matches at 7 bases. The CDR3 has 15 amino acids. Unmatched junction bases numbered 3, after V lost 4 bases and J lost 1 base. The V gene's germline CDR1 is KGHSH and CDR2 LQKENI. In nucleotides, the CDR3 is TGTGCCAGCTCACTCGGGACAGTAACTAATGAAAAACTGTTTTTT. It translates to CASSLGTVTNEKLFF.

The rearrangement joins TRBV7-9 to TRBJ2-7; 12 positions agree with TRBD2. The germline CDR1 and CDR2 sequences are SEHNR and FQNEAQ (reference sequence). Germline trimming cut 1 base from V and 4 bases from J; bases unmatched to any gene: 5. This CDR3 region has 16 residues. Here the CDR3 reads CASSLVVTSGGYEQYF. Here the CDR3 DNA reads TGTGCCAGCAGCTTAGTTGTAACTAGCGGGGGGTACGAGCAGTACTTC.

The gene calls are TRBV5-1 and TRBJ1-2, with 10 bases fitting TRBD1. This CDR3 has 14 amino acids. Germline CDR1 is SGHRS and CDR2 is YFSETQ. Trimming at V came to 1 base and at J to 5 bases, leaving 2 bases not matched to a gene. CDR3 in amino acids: CASSLSGQGYGYTF. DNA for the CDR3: TGCGCCAGCAGCTTGTCGGGACAGGGGTATGGCTACACCTTC.

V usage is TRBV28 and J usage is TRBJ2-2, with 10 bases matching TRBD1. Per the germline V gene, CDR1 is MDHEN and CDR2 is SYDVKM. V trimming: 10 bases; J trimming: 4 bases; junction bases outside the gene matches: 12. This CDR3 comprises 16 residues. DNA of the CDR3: TGTGCCACGCGCCCGCAGGACAGGGGGTCCACCGGGGAGCTGTTTTTT. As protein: CATRPQDRGSTGELFF.

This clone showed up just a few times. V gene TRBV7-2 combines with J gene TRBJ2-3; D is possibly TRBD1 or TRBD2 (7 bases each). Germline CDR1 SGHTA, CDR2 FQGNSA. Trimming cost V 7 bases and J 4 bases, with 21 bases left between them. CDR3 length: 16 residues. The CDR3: CASIDYQGGRADTQYF. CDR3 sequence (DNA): TGTGCCAGCATCGACTACCAGGGGGGGAGGGCAGATACGCAGTATTTT. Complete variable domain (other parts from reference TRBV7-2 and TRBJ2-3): GAGVSQSPSNKVTEKGKDVELRCDPISGHTALYWYRQSLGQGLEFLIYFQGNSAPDKSGLPSDRFSAERTGGSVSTLTIQRTQQEDSAVYLCASIDYQGGRADTQYFGPGTRLTVL.

The CDR3 DNA reads as TGCGCCAGCAGCCAAACAGTCCCGACAGGGGGCCCTGGCGGTTACACCTTC. It encodes CASSQTVPTGGPGGYTF. This chain joins TRBV4-1 and TRBJ1-2, with 10 bases that match TRBD1. Germline-derived CDR1 and CDR2 are MGHRA and YSYEKL. The J segment lost 11 bases and the V segment lost 2 bases, leaving 17 bases of the junction unmatched. The length of the CDR3 is 17 residues.

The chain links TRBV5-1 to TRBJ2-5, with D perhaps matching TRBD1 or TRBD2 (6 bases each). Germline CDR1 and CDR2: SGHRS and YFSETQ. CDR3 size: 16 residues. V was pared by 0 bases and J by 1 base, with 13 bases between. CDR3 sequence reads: CASSLVGGLPQETQYF. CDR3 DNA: TGCGCCAGCAGCTTGGTTGGGGGGCTCCCCCAAGAGACCCAGTACTTC. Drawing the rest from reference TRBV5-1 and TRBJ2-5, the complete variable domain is KAGVTQTPRYLIKTRGQQVTLSCSPISGHRSVSWYQQTPGQGLQFLFEYFSETQRNKGNFPGRFSGRQFSNSRSEMNVSTLELGDSALYLCASSLVGGLPQETQYFGPGTRLLVL.

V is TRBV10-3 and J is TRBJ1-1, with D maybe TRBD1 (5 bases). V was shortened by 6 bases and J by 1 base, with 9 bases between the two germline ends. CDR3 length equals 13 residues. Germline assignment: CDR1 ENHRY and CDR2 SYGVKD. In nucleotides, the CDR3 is TGTGCCATCAGGGATGGGGGGAACACTGAAGCTTTCTTT. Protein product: CAIRDGGNTEAFF.

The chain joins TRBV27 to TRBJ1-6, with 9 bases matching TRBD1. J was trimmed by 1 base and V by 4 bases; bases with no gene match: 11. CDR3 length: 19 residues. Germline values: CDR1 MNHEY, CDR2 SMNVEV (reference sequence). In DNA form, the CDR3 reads TGTGCCAGCAGTTATGGCCCCGGACAGGGGTCGTCCTATAATTCACCCCTCCACTTT. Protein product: CASSYGPGQGSSYNSPLHF.

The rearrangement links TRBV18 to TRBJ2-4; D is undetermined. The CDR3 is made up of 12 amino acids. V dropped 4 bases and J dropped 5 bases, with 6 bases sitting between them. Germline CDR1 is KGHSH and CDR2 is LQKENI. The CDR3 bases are TGTGCCAGCTCACGGGCTGAAAACATTCAGTACTTC. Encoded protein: CASSRAENIQYF. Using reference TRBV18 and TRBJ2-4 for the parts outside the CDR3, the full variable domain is NAGVMQNPRHLVRRRGQEARLRCSPMKGHSHVYWYRQLPEEGLKFMVYLQKENIIDESGMPKERFSAEFPKEGPSILRIQQVVRGDSAAYFCASSRAENIQYFGAGTRLSVL.